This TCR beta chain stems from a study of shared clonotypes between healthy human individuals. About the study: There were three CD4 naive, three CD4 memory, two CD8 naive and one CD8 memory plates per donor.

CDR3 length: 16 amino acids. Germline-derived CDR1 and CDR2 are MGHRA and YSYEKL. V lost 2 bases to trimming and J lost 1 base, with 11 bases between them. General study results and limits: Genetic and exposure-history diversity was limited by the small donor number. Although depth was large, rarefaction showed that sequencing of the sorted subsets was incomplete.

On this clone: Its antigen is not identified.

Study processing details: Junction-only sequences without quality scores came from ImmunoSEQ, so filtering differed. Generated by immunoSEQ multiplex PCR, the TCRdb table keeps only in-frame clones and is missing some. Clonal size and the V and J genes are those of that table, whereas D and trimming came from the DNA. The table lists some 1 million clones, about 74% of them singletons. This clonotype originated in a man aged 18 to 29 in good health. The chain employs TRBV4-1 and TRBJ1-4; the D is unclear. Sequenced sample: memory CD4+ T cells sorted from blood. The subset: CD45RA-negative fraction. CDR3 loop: CASSQLSVRTNEKLFF. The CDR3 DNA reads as TGCGCCAGCAGCCAATTAAGCGTCAGAACTAATGAAAAACTGTTTTTT.